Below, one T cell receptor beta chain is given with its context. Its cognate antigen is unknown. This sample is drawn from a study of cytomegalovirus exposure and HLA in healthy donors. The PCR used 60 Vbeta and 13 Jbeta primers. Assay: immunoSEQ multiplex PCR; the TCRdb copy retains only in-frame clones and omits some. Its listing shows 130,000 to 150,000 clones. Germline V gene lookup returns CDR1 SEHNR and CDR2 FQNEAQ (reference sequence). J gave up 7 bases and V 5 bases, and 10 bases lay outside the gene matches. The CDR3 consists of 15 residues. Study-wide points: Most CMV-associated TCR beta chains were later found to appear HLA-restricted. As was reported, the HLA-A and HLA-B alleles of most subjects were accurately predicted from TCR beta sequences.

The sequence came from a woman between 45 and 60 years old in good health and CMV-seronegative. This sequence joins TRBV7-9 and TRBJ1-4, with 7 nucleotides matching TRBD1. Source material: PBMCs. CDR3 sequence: CASSGPRDSLEKLFF. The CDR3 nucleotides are TGTGCCAGCAGCGGACCCCGGGACAGCCTTGAAAAACTGTTTTTT.